These 15 T cell receptor beta chains were sequenced from one sample in a study of cytomegalovirus exposure and HLA in healthy donors. The PCR made use of 60 Vbeta and 13 Jbeta primers. Sequenced by immunoSEQ multiplex PCR; TCRdb stores in-frame clones only, minus some. This table has more than 50,000 clones, 75% to 80% appearing once. What was sequenced was PBMCs. These receptors came from a female donor in good health and CMV-seronegative.

The rearrangement uses TRBV30 and TRBJ2-2, with a weak D call TRBD2 (7 bases). The CDR3 extends over 15 amino acids. The V end was cut by 2 bases, the J end by 8 bases, with 18 bases between. CDR1 is GTSNPN and CDR2 is SVGIG in the germline V gene (reference sequence). CDR3 sequence (DNA): TGTGCCTGGAGTAGAAGGGGGGGCGGTCAGGGGGAGCTGTTTTTT. Translation gives CAWSRRGGGQGELFF.

J is TRBJ2-3 and V is TRBV7-3; the D gene is possibly TRBD2 (5 bases). This CDR3 contains 13 residues. CDR1 is SGHTA, CDR2 FQGTGA, per germline. Trimming took 4 bases from V and 5 from J, leaving 10 bases between them. CDR3 loop: CASSYVSGDTQYF. The CDR3 region has the DNA TGTGCCAGCAGCTACGTCAGCGGAGATACGCAGTATTTT.

The V gene is TRBV2, the J gene TRBJ1-5; tentatively, D is TRBD1 (5 bases). The V and J ends lost 4 bases and 3 bases respectively, with 13 bases between them. This CDR3 is built from 15 residues. Germline-derived CDR1 and CDR2 are SNHLY and FYNNEI. The CDR3 loop is CASSALGDYNQPQHF. CDR3 DNA: TGTGCCAGCAGTGCACTGGGGGACTACAATCAGCCCCAGCATTTT.

The rearrangement uses TRBV7-9 and TRBJ2-5; D uncertain. V was trimmed by 5 bases and J by 1 base, leaving 8 bases between them. CDR1 and CDR2 from the germline V gene are SEHNR and FQNEAQ (reference sequence). This CDR3 is 13 amino acids long. Here the CDR3 DNA reads TGTGCCAGCAGCCGCAGCGCCCAAGAGACCCAGTACTTC. It translates to CASSRSAQETQYF.

The chain uses TRBV6-1 and TRBJ2-7; D is possibly TRBD2 (6 bases). The CDR3 is 13 residues long. Germline assignment: CDR1 MNHNS and CDR2 SASEGT. Deletions cut 4 bases from V and 3 bases from J, with 10 bases between. CDR3 sequence: CASSAEGLYEQYF. The CDR3 DNA is TGTGCCAGCAGTGCGGAGGGGCTCTACGAGCAGTACTTC.

The chain couples TRBV30 to TRBJ1-2; tentatively, D is TRBD1 (5 bases). Between the trimmed V and J ends, which lost 4 bases and 8 bases, there was a span of 11 bases. The V gene's germline CDR1 is GTSNPN and CDR2 SVGIG (reference sequence). The length of the CDR3 is 11 residues. CDR3 region: CAWIQGGGYTF. For the CDR3, the DNA is TGTGCCTGGATCCAGGGAGGCGGCTACACCTTC.

This chain connects TRBV19 to TRBJ2-7, with 7 bases that match TRBD2. This CDR3 has 15 amino acids. CDR1 is LNHDA and CDR2 is SQIVND in the germline V gene (reference sequence). The V and J ends lost 1 base and 3 bases, in that order; junction bases with no gene match: 6. The CDR3 DNA is TGTGCCAGTAGTATAGGCGGGAGAGGATTCTACGAGCAGTACTTC. Translated, it gives CASSIGGRGFYEQYF.

The chain carries TRBV6-1 and TRBJ2-3; 14 positions match TRBD2. The CDR3 has 15 amino acids. Germline CDR1 reads MNHNS; CDR2 reads SASEGT. Germline trimming cut 8 bases from V and 3 bases from J; bases unmatched to any gene: 4. The DNA for the CDR3 is TGTGCCAGCCAGGGACTAGCGGGGGAGACAGATACGCAGTATTTT. It codes for CASQGLAGETDTQYF.

CDR3 in amino acids: CASRGLAGSTDTQYF. CDR3 DNA sequence: TGTGCCAGCAGGGGGCTAGCGGGGTCCACAGATACGCAGTATTTT. The V and J genes are TRBV2 and TRBJ2-3, with 9 bases that match TRBD2. With 6 bases clipped from V and 2 bases from J, the junction kept 6 bases outside the gene matches. CDR1 is SNHLY, CDR2 FYNNEI, per germline. The CDR3 covers 15 residues.

The rearrangement links TRBV18 to TRBJ2-1, with 8 nucleotides matching TRBD1. The CDR3 totals 16 residues. The germline V gene encodes CDR1 KGHSH and CDR2 LQKENI. The junction had 7 bases not matched to a gene; V was cut back by 2 bases and J by 4 bases. DNA of the CDR3: TGTGCCAGCTCACCATCAGGGGGCGCAGAATACAATGAGCAGTTCTTC. This translates into CASSPSGGAEYNEQFF.

The rearrangement joins TRBV27 to TRBJ1-1; 7 bases map to TRBD1. CDR3 size: 12 residues. V gave up 6 bases and J gave up 7 bases; unmatched junction bases: 5. The germline V gene encodes CDR1 MNHEY and CDR2 SMNVEV (reference sequence). The CDR3 coding sequence is TGTGCCAGCAGCCATAACAGGGGTGAAGCTTTCTTT. Protein product: CASSHNRGEAFF.

In this sample, this clone turned up once. The rearrangement uses TRBV4-2 and TRBJ2-3, with 7 bases identical to TRBD2. Trimming removed 0 bases from V and 5 bases from J; junction bases left unmatched: 2. CDR3 length equals 14 residues. Per the germline V gene, CDR1 is LGHNA and CDR2 is YNFKEQ. The CDR3 nucleotides are TGTGCCAGCAGCCAAGATACGGGGGGAGATACGCAGTATTTT. It encodes CASSQDTGGDTQYF.

V and J are TRBV2 and TRBJ2-7; possibly TRBD2 for D (6 bases). Looked up from germline, CDR1 is SNHLY and CDR2 is FYNNEI. The CDR3 loop spans 12 amino acids. Trimming cost V 3 bases and J 6 bases, with 9 bases left between them. CDR3 sequence: CASSEWRVEQYF. DNA of the CDR3: TGTGCCAGCAGTGAGTGGAGGGTCGAGCAGTACTTC.

This clone was picked up a small number of times. The chain uses TRBV28 and TRBJ2-5; 8 bases fit TRBD1. J lost 5 bases, V lost 6 bases, and 5 bases had no gene match. The CDR3 covers 13 residues. CDR1 is MDHEN and CDR2 is SYDVKM in the germline V gene. CDR3 bases: TGTGCCAGCAGCAACACAGGGGGTGAGACCCAGTACTTC. It codes for CASSNTGGETQYF.

The CDR3 nucleotides are TGTGCCAGCTCACCTCAGGACAGGGTGGAGAACACTGAAGCTTTCTTT. It codes for CASSPQDRVENTEAFF. V usage is TRBV18 and J usage is TRBJ1-1; TRBD1 matches 8 bases. CDR1 is KGHSH and CDR2 is LQKENI in the germline V gene. The CDR3 covers 16 residues. The junction had 7 bases not matched to a gene; V was cut back by 3 bases and J by 1 base.